The next 14 T cell receptor beta chains were all read from a single sample in a study of blood T cell repertoires in COVID-19. The protocol was immunoSEQ multiplex PCR, while the TCRdb copy is restricted to in-frame clones and leaves out a portion. Of about 270,000 clones in the sample, around 90% were seen once. Sequenced input: PBMCs or T cells enriched from blood (not recorded which). The receptor source for this set is a woman in her 50s who had recovered from COVID-19.

The V and J genes are TRBV2 and TRBJ1-2; no reliable D call. The CDR3 has 12 amino acids. Germline V gene data show CDR1 as SNHLY and CDR2 as FYNNEI. V lost 5 bases and J 3 bases, leaving 7 bases between the germline ends. CDR3: CASSQDDYGYTF. The CDR3 region has the DNA TGTGCCAGCAGTCAGGATGACTATGGCTACACCTTC.

This clone was observed a few times. V gene TRBV18 combines with J gene TRBJ1-5; 7 bases agree with TRBD1. V shed 2 bases, J shed 0 bases, and the junction held 10 bases outside the gene matches. Germline assignment: CDR1 KGHSH and CDR2 LQKENI. CDR3 length equals 18 residues. The CDR3 region is CASSPGGTENYSNQPQHF. The CDR3 DNA sequence: TGTGCCAGCTCACCAGGGGGGACAGAAAATTATAGCAATCAGCCCCAGCATTTT.

This clone came up a few times. The chain has TRBV7-2 and TRBJ2-3; 8 positions agree with TRBD1. Germline trimming cut 5 bases from V and 7 bases from J; bases unmatched to any gene: 8. CDR3 size: 14 residues. CDR1 and CDR2 from the germline V gene are SGHTA and FQGNSA. This CDR3 reads CASSPLTGGNTQYF. The CDR3, as DNA: TGTGCCAGCAGCCCTCTCACAGGGGGGAATACGCAGTATTTT.

This chain joins TRBV19 and TRBJ1-4; D gene uncertain. With 2 bases removed from V and 10 bases from J, the gap between germline ends came to 11 bases. Per the germline V gene, CDR1 is LNHDA and CDR2 is SQIVND (reference sequence). The CDR3 sequence is 13 residues long. The DNA for the CDR3 is TGTGCCAGTAGTATAAACCGAGAGGGAAAACTGTTTTTT. It codes for CASSINREGKLFF.

There are a few counts of this clone. This chain links TRBV28 with TRBJ1-1, with D uncertain. The CDR3 sequence is 13 residues long. Between the trimmed V and J ends, which lost 6 bases and 4 bases, there was a span of 12 bases. Germline V lookup: CDR1 MDHEN, CDR2 SYDVKM. CDR3 loop: CASRLPSITEAFF. Written as DNA, the CDR3 is TGTGCCAGCAGACTACCCAGTATCACTGAAGCTTTCTTT.

The chain uses TRBV28 and TRBJ2-7; maybe TRBD1 (6 bases). CDR3 size: 14 residues. Trimming took off 5 bases at V and 1 base at J, with 12 bases between the two ends. Germline V gives CDR1 MDHEN, CDR2 SYDVKM. CDR3 DNA: TGTGCCAGCAGTGCGGACAGATCGTCCTACGAGCAGTACTTC. Translating gives CASSADRSSYEQYF.

The genes are TRBV6-5 and TRBJ2-1; maybe TRBD1 (6 bases). The germline CDR1 and CDR2 sequences are MNHEY and SVGAGI. The V gene lost 5 bases and the J gene lost 8 bases, with 7 bases spanning the gap. The CDR3 extends over 11 amino acids. For the CDR3, the DNA is TGTGCCAGCAGTACAGGGTATGAGCAGTTCTTC. It encodes CASSTGYEQFF.

V and J are TRBV7-6 and TRBJ2-1, with 14 nucleotides matching TRBD2. The V and J ends lost 5 bases and 7 bases, in that order; junction bases with no gene match: 10. The germline gives CDR1 SGHVS, CDR2 FNYEAQ. The CDR3 spans 17 residues. The CDR3 is CASSARGTSGSGNEQFF. DNA of the CDR3: TGTGCCAGCAGCGCCCGTGGGACTAGCGGGAGTGGTAATGAGCAGTTCTTC.

This chain connects TRBV28 to TRBJ1-5; D remains unclear. The V end lost 3 bases, the J end lost 3 bases, and 12 bases lay between the germline ends. The CDR3 covers 15 residues. Germline loops: CDR1 MDHEN, CDR2 SYDVKM. The CDR3 sequence: CASSFLGEFNQPQHF. Here the CDR3 DNA reads TGTGCCAGCAGTTTCCTTGGGGAGTTCAATCAGCCCCAGCATTTT.

This chain uses TRBV7-8 with TRBJ1-5, with 8 bases matching TRBD1. Germline V gene lookup returns CDR1 SGHVS and CDR2 FQNEAQ. V shed 5 bases and J 6 bases; nucleotides not matched to a gene: 12. This CDR3 region has 16 residues. The CDR3 DNA reads TGTGCCAGCAGCATCACCTCCAGGGGGCTAGGTCAGCCCCAGCATTTT. Its translation: CASSITSRGLGQPQHF.

The CDR3 spells CASSPGVYNQPQHF. CDR3 DNA sequence: TGTGCCAGCAGTCCGGGGGTATACAATCAGCCCCAGCATTTT. The chain couples TRBV6-2 or TRBV6-3 to TRBJ1-5; tentative D call: TRBD1 (5 bases). The V gene's germline CDR1 is MNHEY and CDR2 SVGEGT. Trimming pared 5 bases from V and 3 bases from J, leaving 11 bases between. The CDR3 consists of 14 residues.

V gene TRBV9 combines with J gene TRBJ1-2; 7 nucleotides match TRBD1. The CDR3 loop spans 13 amino acids. The ends lost 3 bases at V and 8 bases at J; junction bases unmatched: 7. Germline V gene lookup returns CDR1 SGDLS and CDR2 YYNGEE. CDR3 region: CASSGFDRDGYTF. The DNA of the CDR3 is TGTGCCAGCAGCGGGTTTGACAGGGACGGCTACACCTTC. Looking up the rest from reference TRBV9 and TRBJ1-2 gives the full variable domain: DSGVTQTPKHLITATGQRVTLRCSPRSGDLSVYWYQQSLDQGLQFLIQYYNGEERAKGNILERFSAQQFPDLHSELNLSSLELGDSALYFCASSGFDRDGYTFGSGTRLTVV.

This clone has a handful of counts. This chain joins TRBV6-4 and TRBJ1-1; 8 bases fit TRBD1. CDR1 MRHNA and CDR2 SNTAGT come from the germline V gene. V gave up 5 bases and J gave up 1 base; unmatched junction bases: 3. There are 14 residues in the CDR3. CDR3 sequence reads: CASSLTGANTEAFF. Written as DNA, the CDR3 is TGTGCCAGCAGTCTGACAGGGGCGAACACTGAAGCTTTCTTT.

V gene TRBV5-1 combines with J gene TRBJ1-3, with a weak D call TRBD1 (6 bases). Germline-derived CDR1 and CDR2 are SGHRS and YFSETQ. The CDR3 is 14 amino acids. The germline V and J ends were trimmed by 3 bases and 1 base, with 8 bases remaining between them. In DNA, the CDR3 is TGCGCCAGCAGCTCAGGGGTATCTGGAAACACCATATATTTT. It encodes CASSSGVSGNTIYF.